The rows below give T cell receptor beta chains drawn from one sample of a study of T cell responses to AZD1222 COVID-19 vaccine. Clones were sequenced by immunoSEQ multiplex PCR, and TCRdb holds only the in-frame ones, with some missing. The sample includes around 180,000 clones, around 88% of them seen just once. Sequencing used peripheral blood, obtained on day 0 of AZD1222 vaccination. The receptors derive from an adult in good health. The CDR3 runs from the conserved cysteine through the conserved F or W. The D gene is left open where the match is weak. Expanded clones get a size class; other rows say once, few or many, or leave the size out.

j_gene	abundance	d_gene	v_gene	CDR3nt	CDR3aa
TRBJ2-1	once	.	TRBV12-3/TRBV12-4	TGTGCCAGCAGTAGGGGGGCGGGTGAGCAGTTCTTC	CASSRGAGEQFF
TRBJ2-3	.	TRBD1	TRBV13	TGTGCCAGCAGCTTAGGCCGACAGGGGACAGATACGCAGTATTTT	CASSLGRQGTDTQYF
TRBJ1-3	once	.	TRBV2	TGTGCCAGCAGGACCCACTCTGGAAACACCATATATTTT	CASRTHSGNTIYF
TRBJ1-6	.	.	TRBV19	TGTGCCAGTAGTATAGGCACAGAAAATTCACCCCTCCACTTT	CASSIGTENSPLHF
TRBJ2-2	.	.	TRBV5-6	TGTGCCAGCAGCTTGGCGGGGGCTACCGGGGAGCTGTTTTTT	CASSLAGATGELFF
TRBJ2-7	.	.	TRBV5-1	TGCGCCAGCAGCTTGGGTCTAGCCCCCTACGAGCAGTACTTC	CASSLGLAPYEQYF
TRBJ1-4	.	TRBD1	TRBV7-6	TGTGCCAGCAGCTTAGGCACAGGGGGCGAAAAACTGTTTTTT	CASSLGTGGEKLFF
TRBJ1-2	.	.	TRBV30	TGTGCCTGGACCCGGGGCAGCTATGGCTACACCTTC	CAWTRGSYGYTF
TRBJ2-6	once	.	TRBV7-3	TGTGCCAGCAGCTTAGGGGGGCGACAGGGAGGTTCTGGGGCCAACGTCCTGACTTTC	CASSLGGRQGGSGANVLTF
TRBJ2-1	.	.	TRBV4-3	TGCGCCAGCAGCCAGGGGGGGGGCGACAACTCCTACAATGAGCAGTTCTTC	CASSQGGGDNSYNEQFF
TRBJ1-5	.	.	TRBV19	TGTGCCAGTAGTAGCCAGATCAATCAGCCCCAGCATTTT	CASSSQINQPQHF
TRBJ2-6	.	.	TRBV2	TGTGCCAGCAGTGTGTGGGACTCTGGGGCCAACGTCCTGACTTTC	CASSVWDSGANVLTF
TRBJ1-4	.	.	TRBV2	TGTGCCATCTCCCCGGGGGTGTATGAAAAACTGTTTTTT	CAISPGVYEKLFF
TRBJ1-2	.	.	TRBV5-5	TGTGCCAGCAGCTTGGGCGTTAGGGGCGCTGGCTACACCTTC	CASSLGVRGAGYTF
TRBJ1-1	.	TRBD1	TRBV5-5	TGTGCCAGCAGCTTGGGACAGGGAGGTACTGAAGCTTTCTTT	CASSLGQGGTEAFF
TRBJ1-2	once	.	TRBV6-2/TRBV6-3	TGTGCCAGCAGCCTTTCGGGGGAGTTCTATGGCTACACCTTC	CASSLSGEFYGYTF
TRBJ1-1	.	TRBD1	TRBV4-3	TGCGCCAGCAGCCAATCCGGACAGGGGGCTCGAACTGAAGCTTTCTTT	CASSQSGQGARTEAFF
TRBJ1-6	.	.	TRBV16	TGTGCCAGCAGCCAATCGGATGGGTTTTCACCCCTCCACTTT	CASSQSDGFSPLHF
TRBJ1-2	.	.	TRBV10-1	TGCGCCAGTCCAGCCCAGGGCGACTATGGCTACACCTTC	CASPAQGDYGYTF
TRBJ1-5	once	.	TRBV21-1	TGTGCCAGGGGGGAGGGTGATTCTAATCAGCCCCAGCATTTT	CARGEGDSNQPQHF
TRBJ1-2	.	TRBD1	TRBV28	TGTGCCAGCAGTTCCTCCCCGTCAGGTCAGGGACAGTCCTATGGCTACACCTTC	CASSSSPSGQGQSYGYTF
TRBJ1-1	.	.	TRBV9	TGTGCCAGCAGCGTAGATGGGGGGTGGTACACTGAAGCTTTCTTT	CASSVDGGWYTEAFF
TRBJ1-6	.	.	TRBV6-2/TRBV6-3	TGTGCCAGCAGTTACTCAGGAGGGAGCTCCTATAATTCACCCCTCCACTTT	CASSYSGGSSYNSPLHF
TRBJ1-3	.	.	TRBV28	TGTGCCAGCACGAGGACTAGTGGAAACACCATATATTTT	CASTRTSGNTIYF
TRBJ2-7	.	.	TRBV5-1	TGCGCCAGCAGCTTGGGGGCGGTTAGCTCCTACGAGCAGTACTTC	CASSLGAVSSYEQYF
TRBJ1-1	.	TRBD1	TRBV30	TGTGCCTGGAGTCCCCGGGACAGTGAAGCTTTCTTT	CAWSPRDSEAFF
TRBJ2-3	.	TRBD2	TRBV7-3	TGTGCCAGCAGCCCTAGACTAGCGGGGGGCGCAGATACGCAGTATTTT	CASSPRLAGGADTQYF
TRBJ1-1	.	.	TRBV6-4	TGTGCCAGCAGTGAATCCGGACCGCCGTACCCTCACACTGAAGCTTTCTTT	CASSESGPPYPHTEAFF
TRBJ1-3	once	.	TRBV15	TGTGCCACCAGCAGAGATCTCACCCTCTCTGGAAACACCATATATTTT	CATSRDLTLSGNTIYF
TRBJ1-1	.	.	TRBV5-1	TGCGCCAGCAGCTTGGGAGGGACGACTTTGAACACTGAAGCTTTCTTT	CASSLGGTTLNTEAFF
TRBJ2-7	.	.	TRBV5-1	TGCGCCAGCAGCGTCGGGCAGGGGGGATCCTACGAGCAGTACTTC	CASSVGQGGSYEQYF
TRBJ1-1	few	.	TRBV3-1/TRBV3-2	TGTGCCAGCAGCCAAGTACCGAACACTGAAGCTTTCTTT	CASSQVPNTEAFF
TRBJ2-3	.	.	TRBV7-6	TGTGCCAGCAGCTTAGCGTCCAGCTCGGGCCCGCAGTATTTT	CASSLASSSGPQYF
TRBJ1-1	.	.	TRBV3-1/TRBV3-2	TGTGCCAGCAGCCCGAGGCCGAGAGCCGGCACTGAAGCTTTCTTT	CASSPRPRAGTEAFF
TRBJ2-1	.	.	TRBV7-2	TGTGCCAGCAGATGGGGGTTAGCGGATGAGCAGTTCTTC	CASRWGLADEQFF
TRBJ2-7	.	.	TRBV3-1/TRBV3-2	TGTGCCAGCAGCCAGTGGGGCTACGAGCAGTACTTC	CASSQWGYEQYF
TRBJ2-7	.	TRBD1	TRBV7-2	TGTGCCAGCAGCTGGGGGGACAGGGGCTACGAGCAGTACTTC	CASSWGDRGYEQYF
TRBJ1-2	.	.	TRBV20-1	TGCAGTGCTAGTGAGGGAGATTTCCCTTATGGCTACACCTTC	CSASEGDFPYGYTF
TRBJ2-1	.	.	TRBV27	TGTGCCAGCAGCCGGGACTCGACCTACAATGAGCAGTTCTTC	CASSRDSTYNEQFF
TRBJ2-7	many	TRBD1	TRBV7-6	TGTGCCAGCGGGGAACAGGGGACCTACGAGCAGTACTTC	CASGEQGTYEQYF
TRBJ2-2	.	.	TRBV5-4	TGTGCCAGCAGCTTGGACCGGCACGTAACCGGGGAGCTGTTTTTT	CASSLDRHVTGELFF
TRBJ1-1	few	.	TRBV6-1	TGTGCCAGCAGTGAATACCAAAGCGGGGAAGCTTTCTTT	CASSEYQSGEAFF
TRBJ2-7	.	.	TRBV9	TGTGCCAGCAGCCTAGATCTGGGGGGATACGAGCAGTACTTC	CASSLDLGGYEQYF
TRBJ2-7	.	TRBD1	TRBV2	TGTGCCAGCAGTGGACAGGGGTCGATTACCTACGAGCAGTACTTC	CASSGQGSITYEQYF
TRBJ1-2	.	.	TRBV10-3	TGTGCCATCAGCCAGGACAGTCTCTATGGCTACACCTTC	CAISQDSLYGYTF
TRBJ2-1	.	TRBD2	TRBV7-9	TGTGCCAGCACCTCCGGGACTAGTGTGGACAATGAGCAGTTCTTC	CASTSGTSVDNEQFF
TRBJ1-2	.	.	TRBV5-4	TGTGCCAGCAGTTCCGGGACGGATAACTATGGCTACACCTTC	CASSSGTDNYGYTF
TRBJ2-3	.	TRBD2	TRBV27	TGTGCCAGCAGTTTCCGGGGGGGGCCGACAGATACGCAGTATTTT	CASSFRGGPTDTQYF
TRBJ2-5	once	TRBD1	TRBV2	TGTGCCACGGACCGGGACAGGGGATCGGCCGAGACCCAGTACTTC	CATDRDRGSAETQYF
TRBJ2-5	.	.	TRBV4-1	TGCGCCAGCAGCCAACTCGTCCCAGAGACCCAGTACTTC	CASSQLVPETQYF
TRBJ2-7	.	.	TRBV6-1	TGTGCCAGCAGTGCGCTGACTAGTGGGTTTATCTACGAGCAGTACTTC	CASSALTSGFIYEQYF
TRBJ1-5	.	.	TRBV19	TGTGCCAGTAGTATAGGTCTCAGGGTGAAGACCCAGCATTTT	CASSIGLRVKTQHF
TRBJ1-6	.	.	TRBV6-5	TGTGCCAGCAGTTCCTCTGGCCTTGGTGAACGGTCACCCCTCCACTTT	CASSSSGLGERSPLHF
TRBJ1-1	once	.	TRBV7-2	TGTGCCAGCAGCTTAGTGCCAGGTTGGACTAAGAACACTGAAGCTTTCTTT	CASSLVPGWTKNTEAFF
TRBJ1-3	.	.	TRBV6-1	TGTGCCAGCAGTGAAGTCGTCAGGACCATATATTTT	CASSEVVRTIYF